The 10 T cell receptor beta chains below were found in one sample sequenced in a study of shared T cell receptors in the human thymus. Only in-frame clones appear in the TCRdb table, and some are missing; sequencing was by immunoSEQ multiplex PCR. The table lists 650,000 to 950,000 clones, 80% to 90% of them singletons. The data also belong to a second study, concerning human thymus T cells.

Sequencing used thymocytes. These receptors were collected from a girl under three years old with a congenital heart defect.

The rearrangement links TRBV9 to TRBJ2-3, with 8 nucleotides matching TRBD1. After removal of 3 bases from V and 4 bases from J, the junction contained 4 bases not matched to a gene. CDR1 and CDR2 from the germline V gene are SGDLS and YYNGEE. The CDR3 runs to 14 residues. In nucleotides, the CDR3 is TGTGCCAGCAGCGGTTCAGGGGGCTCAGATACGCAGTATTTT. Its protein product is CASSGSGGSDTQYF.

This chain connects TRBV7-8 to TRBJ2-5; tentative D call: TRBD2 (7 bases). This CDR3 is built from 17 residues. Trimming cost V 5 bases and J 5 bases, with 24 bases left between them. From germline, CDR1 is SGHVS and CDR2 FQNEAQ. The DNA of the CDR3 is TGTGCCAGCAGCCTTACAACACCGCAGGGGAGGGGGGAGACCCAGTACTTC. It specifies CASSLTTPQGRGETQYF.

This clone was counted between two and nine times. The CDR3 DNA reads TGTGCCAGCAGCGTAGGGGAGGGCAGCCCCAATGAAAAACTGTTTTTT. Its translation is CASSVGEGSPNEKLFF. The rearrangement joins TRBV9 to TRBJ1-4, with D hard to call. Deletions cut 0 bases from V and 5 bases from J, with 14 bases between. This CDR3 contains 16 residues. Germline V gene lookup returns CDR1 SGDLS and CDR2 YYNGEE.

J is TRBJ1-1 and V is TRBV5-1; 10 bases fit TRBD1. Germline V gene lookup returns CDR1 SGHRS and CDR2 YFSETQ. The J segment lost 3 bases and the V segment lost 1 base, leaving 12 bases of the junction unmatched. The CDR3 runs 18 residues. The CDR3 reads CASSLNTGQGVGDTEAFF. CDR3 DNA: TGCGCCAGCAGCTTGAATACCGGACAGGGGGTAGGGGACACTGAAGCTTTCTTT.

This clone was seen a few times. This chain links TRBV4-3 with TRBJ1-6, with 10 bases that match TRBD1. The V segment lost 2 bases and the J segment 9 bases; nucleotides outside the gene matches: 7. Germline assignment: CDR1 LGHNA and CDR2 YSLEER. The CDR3 contains 16 residues. CDR3 residues: CASSQTEGTGVSPLHF. The CDR3 nucleotides are TGCGCCAGCAGCCAAACGGAGGGGACAGGGGTTTCACCCCTCCACTTT.

This chain connects TRBV7-9 to TRBJ2-3, with TRBD1 identical over 8 bases. Germline CDR1 reads SEHNR; CDR2 reads FQNEAQ (reference sequence). This CDR3 spans 15 amino acids. V was pared by 6 bases and J by 3 bases, with 8 bases of the junction left unmatched. CDR3 loop: CASRIQGEGTDTQYF. CDR3 coding DNA: TGTGCCAGCAGAATACAGGGGGAAGGTACAGATACGCAGTATTTT. The variable domain in full, with the rest retrieved from reference TRBV7-9 and TRBJ2-3, is DTGVSQNPRHKITKRGQNVTFRCDPISEHNRLYWYRQTLGQGPEFLTYFQNEAQLEKSRLLSDRFSAERPKGSFSTLEIQRTEQGDSAMYLCASRIQGEGTDTQYFGPGTRLTVL.

The chain employs TRBV14 and TRBJ2-7; 8 positions agree with TRBD1. This CDR3 region has 16 residues. The V and J ends lost 4 bases and 2 bases, in that order; junction bases with no gene match: 10. Germline-derived CDR1 and CDR2 are SGHDN and FVKESK. CDR3 sequence: CASSRWAAGGPYEQYF. CDR3 nucleotides: TGTGCCAGCAGCCGGTGGGCGGCAGGGGGCCCCTACGAGCAGTACTTC.

The gene calls are TRBV11-2 and TRBJ1-2, with 7 bases matching TRBD1. V shed 0 bases, J shed 8 bases, and the junction held 6 bases outside the gene matches. The CDR3 contains 14 residues. Germline V gene lookup returns CDR1 SGHAT and CDR2 FQNNGV. This CDR3 reads CASSLEEGAGGYTF. DNA of the CDR3: TGTGCCAGCAGCTTAGAAGAGGGGGCTGGGGGCTACACCTTC. The full variable domain, in which reference TRBV11-2 and TRBJ1-2 provide the parts outside the CDR3, is EAGVAQSPRYKIIEKRQSVAFWCNPISGHATLYWYQQILGQGPKLLIQFQNNGVVDDSQLPKDRFSAERLKGVDSTLKIQPAKLEDSAVYLCASSLEEGAGGYTFGSGTRLTVV.

The rearrangement uses TRBV5-1 and TRBJ2-1; 9 nucleotides agree with TRBD2. The germline gives CDR1 SGHRS, CDR2 YFSETQ. The CDR3 runs 16 residues. V lost 1 base, J lost 7 bases, and 9 bases stayed unmatched. The CDR3, as DNA: TGCGCCAGCAGCTTGTGGGAGCGGGGGGTGGGGAATGAGCAGTTCTTC. Translation: CASSLWERGVGNEQFF.

This clone has just a few counts. The rearrangement uses TRBV7-2 and TRBJ1-2; 9 bases are shared with TRBD1. Unmatched junction bases numbered 16, after V lost 5 bases and J lost 6 bases. CDR3 length: 17 amino acids. Germline V gene data show CDR1 as SGHTA and CDR2 as FQGNSA. The CDR3 nucleotides read TGTGCCAGCAGCACCGCCGGGACAGGGAAAGCGGGCGATGGCTACACCTTC. Protein sequence: CASSTAGTGKAGDGYTF.